Included here is one TCR beta chain sequence, with context. Its antigen remains unidentified. cDNA libraries of TCR beta carried unique molecular identifiers. Each sample of roughly 0.9 to 11 million input T cells yielded roughly 500,000 cDNA molecules, so each molecule approximated one T cell. TCRdb reanalysed the PCR reads using MiXCR and keeps one entry per CDR3 protein. The repertoire includes about 460,000 distinct CDR3 sequences, 45% of them detected once, and roughly an eighth sits in the top ten. In germline, CDR1 is MNHEY, CDR2 SVGAGI. This CDR3 is 13 amino acids long. The V end lost 7 bases, the J end lost 3 bases, and 10 bases lay between the germline ends. This sample is part of a study of post-analysis software for immune sequencing data. Looking at the study overall: Relapsing-remitting, secondary progressive and progressive-relapsing multiple sclerosis were all included among the disease courses. Study-wide points: Normalized Chao1 diversity in multiple sclerosis patients fell significantly below that of controls. Five or six TRBV segments, TRBV5-6, TRBV5-1 and TRBV20-1 among them, were found more frequent in patients than controls.

V and J are TRBV6-5 and TRBJ2-1, with TRBD2 as a possible D gene (5 bases). The clonotype was recovered from a girl aged 5-17 years with multiple sclerosis. Sequencing was done on a sample of blood. CDR3 nucleotide sequence: TGTGCCAGCAAACGGGGTATCTACAATGAGCAGTTCTTC. It yields the protein CASKRGIYNEQFF.